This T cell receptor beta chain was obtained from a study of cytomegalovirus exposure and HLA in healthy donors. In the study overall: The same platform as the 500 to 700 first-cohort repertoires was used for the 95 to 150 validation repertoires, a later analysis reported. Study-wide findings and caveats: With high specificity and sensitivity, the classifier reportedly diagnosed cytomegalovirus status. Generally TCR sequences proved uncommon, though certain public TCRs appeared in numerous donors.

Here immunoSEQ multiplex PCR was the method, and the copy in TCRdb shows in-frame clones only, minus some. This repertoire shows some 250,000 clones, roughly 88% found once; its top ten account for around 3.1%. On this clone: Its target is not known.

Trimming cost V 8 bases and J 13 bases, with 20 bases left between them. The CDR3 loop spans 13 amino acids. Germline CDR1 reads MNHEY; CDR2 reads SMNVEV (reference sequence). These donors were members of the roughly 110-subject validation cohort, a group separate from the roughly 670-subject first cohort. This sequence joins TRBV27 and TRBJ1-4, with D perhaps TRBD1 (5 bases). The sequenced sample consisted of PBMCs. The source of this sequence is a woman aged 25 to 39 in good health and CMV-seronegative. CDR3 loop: CASRRWQGSRLFF. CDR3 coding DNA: TGTGCCAGCCGCCGATGGCAGGGCTCGAGACTGTTTTTT.